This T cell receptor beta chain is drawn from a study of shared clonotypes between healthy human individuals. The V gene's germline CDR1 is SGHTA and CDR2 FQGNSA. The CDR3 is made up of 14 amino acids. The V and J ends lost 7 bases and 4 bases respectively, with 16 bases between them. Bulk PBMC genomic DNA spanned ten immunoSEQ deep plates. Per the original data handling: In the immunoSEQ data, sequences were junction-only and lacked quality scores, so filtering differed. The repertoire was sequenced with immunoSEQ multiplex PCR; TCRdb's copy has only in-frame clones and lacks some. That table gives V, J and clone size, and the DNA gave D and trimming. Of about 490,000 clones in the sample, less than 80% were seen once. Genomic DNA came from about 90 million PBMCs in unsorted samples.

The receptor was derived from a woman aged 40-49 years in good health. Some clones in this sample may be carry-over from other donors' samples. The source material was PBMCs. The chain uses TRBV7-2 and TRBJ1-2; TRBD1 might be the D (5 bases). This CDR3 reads CASTLSPGGYGYTF. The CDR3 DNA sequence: TGTGCCAGCACCCTTAGCCCCGGGGGCTATGGCTACACCTTC.